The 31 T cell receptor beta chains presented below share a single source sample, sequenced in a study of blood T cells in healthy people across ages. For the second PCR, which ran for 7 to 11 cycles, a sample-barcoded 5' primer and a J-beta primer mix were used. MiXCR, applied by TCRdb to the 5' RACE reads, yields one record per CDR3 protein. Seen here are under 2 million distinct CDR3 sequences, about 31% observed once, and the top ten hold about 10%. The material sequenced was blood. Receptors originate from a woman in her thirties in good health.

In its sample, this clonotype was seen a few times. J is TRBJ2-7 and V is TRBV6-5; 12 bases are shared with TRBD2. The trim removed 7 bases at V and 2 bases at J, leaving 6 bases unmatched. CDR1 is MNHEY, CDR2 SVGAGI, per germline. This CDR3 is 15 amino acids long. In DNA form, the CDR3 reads TGTGCCAGCAAAAAAACTAGCGGGGGGACCTACGAGCAGTACTTC. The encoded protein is CASKKTSGGTYEQYF.

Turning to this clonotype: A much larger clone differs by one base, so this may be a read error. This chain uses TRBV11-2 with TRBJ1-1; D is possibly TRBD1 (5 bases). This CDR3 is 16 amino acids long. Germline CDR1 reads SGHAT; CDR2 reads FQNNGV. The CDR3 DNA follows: TGTGCCGGCAGCTTAGATTATCGGATCGGGACGCCTGAAGCTTTCTTT. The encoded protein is CAGSLDYRIGTPEAFF.

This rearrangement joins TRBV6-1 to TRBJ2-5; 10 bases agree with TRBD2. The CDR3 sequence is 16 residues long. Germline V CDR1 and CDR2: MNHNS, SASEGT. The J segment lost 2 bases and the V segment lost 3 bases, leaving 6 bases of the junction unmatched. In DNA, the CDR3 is TGTGCCAGCAGTGATCCTCCGGGACTAGCGCAAGAGACCCAGTACTTC. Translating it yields CASSDPPGLAQETQYF.

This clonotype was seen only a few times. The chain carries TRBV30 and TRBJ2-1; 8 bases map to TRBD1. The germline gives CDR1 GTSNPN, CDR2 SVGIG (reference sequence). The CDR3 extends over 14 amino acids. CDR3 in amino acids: CALGKDRARHEQFF. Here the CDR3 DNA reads TGTGCATTGGGGAAGGACAGGGCTAGGCATGAGCAGTTCTTC.

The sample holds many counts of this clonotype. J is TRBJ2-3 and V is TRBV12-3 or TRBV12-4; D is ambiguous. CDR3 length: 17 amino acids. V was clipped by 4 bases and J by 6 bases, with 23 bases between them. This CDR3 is CASSSSLPGPWRDTQYF. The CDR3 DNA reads TGTGCCAGCAGTTCCTCCCTTCCGGGCCCCTGGCGGGATACGCAGTATTTT.

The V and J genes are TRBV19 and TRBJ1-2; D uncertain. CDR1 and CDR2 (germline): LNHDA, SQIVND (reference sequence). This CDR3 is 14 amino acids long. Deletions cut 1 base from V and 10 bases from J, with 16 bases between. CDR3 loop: CASSIALGQIDYTF. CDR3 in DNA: TGTGCCAGTAGTATAGCTCTCGGTCAGATCGACTACACCTTC.

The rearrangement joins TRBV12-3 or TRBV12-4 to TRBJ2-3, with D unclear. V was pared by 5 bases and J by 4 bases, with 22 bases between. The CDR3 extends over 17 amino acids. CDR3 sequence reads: CASSPEHISSEADTQYF. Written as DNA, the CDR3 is TGTGCCAGCAGTCCCGAACACATTTCGTCCGAGGCAGATACGCAGTATTTT.

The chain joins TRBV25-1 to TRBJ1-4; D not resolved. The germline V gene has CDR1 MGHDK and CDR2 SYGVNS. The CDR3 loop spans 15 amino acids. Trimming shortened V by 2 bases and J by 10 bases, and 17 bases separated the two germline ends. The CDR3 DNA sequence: TGTGCCAGCAGTGAAGCGCTAATGCCGGGTGGAAAACTGTTTTTT. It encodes CASSEALMPGGKLFF. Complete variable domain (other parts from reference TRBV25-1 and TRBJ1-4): EADIYQTPRYLVIGTGKKITLECSQTMGHDKMYWYQQDPGMELHLIHYSYGVNSTEKGDLSSESTVSRIRTEHFPLTLESARPSHTSQYLCASSEALMPGGKLFFGSGTQLSVL.

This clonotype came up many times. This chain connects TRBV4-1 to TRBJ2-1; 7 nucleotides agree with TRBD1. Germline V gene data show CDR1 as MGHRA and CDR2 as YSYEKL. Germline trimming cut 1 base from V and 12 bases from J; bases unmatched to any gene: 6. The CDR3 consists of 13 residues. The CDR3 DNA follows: TGCGCCAGCAGCCAAGGAGCAGGGGGTCCGCAGTTCTTC. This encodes CASSQGAGGPQFF.

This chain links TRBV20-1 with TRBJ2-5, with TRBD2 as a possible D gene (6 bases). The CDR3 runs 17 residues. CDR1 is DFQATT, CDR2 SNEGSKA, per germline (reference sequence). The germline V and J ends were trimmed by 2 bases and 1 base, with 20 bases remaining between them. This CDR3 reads CSARPGRSTRGQETQYF. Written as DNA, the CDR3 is TGCAGTGCTAGACCTGGGAGGTCAACTCGGGGCCAAGAGACCCAGTACTTC.

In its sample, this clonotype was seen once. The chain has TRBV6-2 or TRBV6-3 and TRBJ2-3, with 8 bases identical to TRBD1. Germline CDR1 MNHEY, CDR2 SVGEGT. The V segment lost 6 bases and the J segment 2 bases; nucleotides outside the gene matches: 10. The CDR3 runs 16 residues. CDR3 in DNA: TGTGCCAGCAGGATGGGCCACAGGGGGTTCACAGATACGCAGTATTTT. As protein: CASRMGHRGFTDTQYF.

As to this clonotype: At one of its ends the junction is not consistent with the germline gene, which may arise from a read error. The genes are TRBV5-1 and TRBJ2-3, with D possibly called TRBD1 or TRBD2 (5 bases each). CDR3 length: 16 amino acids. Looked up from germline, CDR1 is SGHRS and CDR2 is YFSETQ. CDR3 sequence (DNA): TGCGCCAGCAGCTTGGGACTATCCGGGATGACAGATACACAGTATTTT. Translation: CASSLGLSGMTDTQYF. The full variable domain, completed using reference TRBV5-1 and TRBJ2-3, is KAGVTQTPRYLIKTRGQQVTLSCSPISGHRSVSWYQQTPGQGLQFLFEYFSETQRNKGNFPGRFSGRQFSNSRSEMNVSTLELGDSALYLCASSLGLSGMTDTQYFGPGTRLTVL.

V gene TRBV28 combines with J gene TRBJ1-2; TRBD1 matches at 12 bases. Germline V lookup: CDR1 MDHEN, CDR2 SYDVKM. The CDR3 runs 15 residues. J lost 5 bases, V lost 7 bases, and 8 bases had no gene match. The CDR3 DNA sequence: TGTGCCAGCACCCCAGGGGACAGGGGGCAATATGGCTACACCTTC. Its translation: CASTPGDRGQYGYTF.

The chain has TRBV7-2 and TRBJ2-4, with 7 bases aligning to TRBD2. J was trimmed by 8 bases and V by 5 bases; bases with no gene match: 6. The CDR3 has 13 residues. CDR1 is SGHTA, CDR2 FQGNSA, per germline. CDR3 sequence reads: CASSREAGDIQYF. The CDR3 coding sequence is TGTGCCAGCAGCCGGGAGGCGGGGGACATTCAGTACTTC. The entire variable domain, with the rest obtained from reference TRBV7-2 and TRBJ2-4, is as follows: GAGVSQSPSNKVTEKGKDVELRCDPISGHTALYWYRQSLGQGLEFLIYFQGNSAPDKSGLPSDRFSAERTGGSVSTLTIQRTQQEDSAVYLCASSREAGDIQYFGAGTRLSVL.

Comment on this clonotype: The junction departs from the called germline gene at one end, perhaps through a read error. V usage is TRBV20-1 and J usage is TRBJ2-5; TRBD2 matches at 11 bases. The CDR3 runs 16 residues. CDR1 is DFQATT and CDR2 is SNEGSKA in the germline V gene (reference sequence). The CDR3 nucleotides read TGCAGAGCTATGCCCCAGACTAGCGGGATTCGCGGGACCCAGTACTTC. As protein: CRAMPQTSGIRGTQYF.

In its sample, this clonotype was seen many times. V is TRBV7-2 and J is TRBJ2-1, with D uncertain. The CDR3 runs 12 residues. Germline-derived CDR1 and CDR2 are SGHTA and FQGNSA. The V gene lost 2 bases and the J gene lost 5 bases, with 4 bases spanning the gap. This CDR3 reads CASSLYHNEQFF. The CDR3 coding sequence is TGTGCCAGCAGCTTATATCACAATGAGCAGTTCTTC.

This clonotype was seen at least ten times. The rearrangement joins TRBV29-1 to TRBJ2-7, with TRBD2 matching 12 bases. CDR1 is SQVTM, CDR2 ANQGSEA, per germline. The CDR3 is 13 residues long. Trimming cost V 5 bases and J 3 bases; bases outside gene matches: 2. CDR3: CSVRLAGVYEQYF. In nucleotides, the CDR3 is TGCAGCGTTCGACTAGCGGGAGTCTACGAGCAGTACTTC.

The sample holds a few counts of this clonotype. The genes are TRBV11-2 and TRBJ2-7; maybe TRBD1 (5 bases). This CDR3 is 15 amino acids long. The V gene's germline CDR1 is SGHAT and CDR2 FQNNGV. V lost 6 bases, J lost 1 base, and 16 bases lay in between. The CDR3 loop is CASSPRGRESYEQYF. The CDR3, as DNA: TGTGCCAGCAGTCCTAGGGGCAGGGAATCCTACGAGCAGTACTTC. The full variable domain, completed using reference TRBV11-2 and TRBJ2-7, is EAGVAQSPRYKIIEKRQSVAFWCNPISGHATLYWYQQILGQGPKLLIQFQNNGVVDDSQLPKDRFSAERLKGVDSTLKIQPAKLEDSAVYLCASSPRGRESYEQYFGPGTRLTVT.

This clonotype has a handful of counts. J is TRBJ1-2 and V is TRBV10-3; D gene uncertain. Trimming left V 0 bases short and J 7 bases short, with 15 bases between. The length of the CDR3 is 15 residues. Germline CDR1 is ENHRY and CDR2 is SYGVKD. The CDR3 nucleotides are TGTGCCATCAGTGAGTCGACGGGGAGGGCAGGTGGCTACACCTTC. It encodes CAISESTGRAGGYTF.

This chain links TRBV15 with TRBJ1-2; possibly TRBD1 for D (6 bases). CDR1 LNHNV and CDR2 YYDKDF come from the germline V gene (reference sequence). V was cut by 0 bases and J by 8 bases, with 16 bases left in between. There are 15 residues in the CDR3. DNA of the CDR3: TGTGCCACCAGCAGAGATCCAGGGGCTAGGGACGGCTACACCTTC. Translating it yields CATSRDPGARDGYTF.

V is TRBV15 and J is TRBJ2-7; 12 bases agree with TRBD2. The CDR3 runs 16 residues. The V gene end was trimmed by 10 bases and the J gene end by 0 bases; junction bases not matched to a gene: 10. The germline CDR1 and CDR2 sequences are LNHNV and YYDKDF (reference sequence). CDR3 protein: CASCLAGGSFSYEQYF. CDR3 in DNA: TGTGCCAGTTGCCTAGCGGGAGGGTCTTTCTCCTACGAGCAGTACTTC.

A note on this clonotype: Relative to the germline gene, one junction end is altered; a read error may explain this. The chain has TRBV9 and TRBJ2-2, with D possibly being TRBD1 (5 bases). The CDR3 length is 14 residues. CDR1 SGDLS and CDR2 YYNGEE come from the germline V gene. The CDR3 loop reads CASSVMTDTRELFF. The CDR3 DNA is TGTGCCAGCAGCGTAATGACGGACACCAGGGAGCTGTTTTTT.

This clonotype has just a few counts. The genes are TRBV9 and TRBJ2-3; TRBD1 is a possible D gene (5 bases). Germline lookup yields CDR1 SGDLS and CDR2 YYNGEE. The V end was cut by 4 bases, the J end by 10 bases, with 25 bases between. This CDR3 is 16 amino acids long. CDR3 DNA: TGTGCCAGCAGCCCCTGGGCCGGCTCGACAGTTCTTTCGCAGTATTTT. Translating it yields CASSPWAGSTVLSQYF.

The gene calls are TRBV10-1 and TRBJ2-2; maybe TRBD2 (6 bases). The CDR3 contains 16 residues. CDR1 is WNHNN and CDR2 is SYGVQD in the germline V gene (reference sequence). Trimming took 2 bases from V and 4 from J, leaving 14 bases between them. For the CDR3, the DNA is TGCGCCAGCAGTGAGCCACCGGGACTGTCCACCGGGGAGCTGTTTTTT. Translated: CASSEPPGLSTGELFF.

In DNA, the CDR3 is TGTGCCAGCAGCTTGGCCGGGTTGGATGAGCAGTTCTTC. Amino acids: CASSLAGLDEQFF. The chain joins TRBV5-6 to TRBJ2-1; no clear D gene. The CDR3 contains 13 residues. Germline V gene data show CDR1 as SGHDT and CDR2 as YYEEEE. V shed 0 bases and J shed 8 bases, with 9 bases lying between them.

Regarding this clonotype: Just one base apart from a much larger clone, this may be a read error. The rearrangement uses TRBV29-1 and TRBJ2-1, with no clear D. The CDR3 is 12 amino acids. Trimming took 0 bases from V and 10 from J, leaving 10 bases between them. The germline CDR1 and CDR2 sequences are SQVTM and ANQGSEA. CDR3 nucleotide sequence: TGCAGCGTTGAAGATAGCAGATACGAGCAGTTCTTC. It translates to CSVEDSRYEQFF.

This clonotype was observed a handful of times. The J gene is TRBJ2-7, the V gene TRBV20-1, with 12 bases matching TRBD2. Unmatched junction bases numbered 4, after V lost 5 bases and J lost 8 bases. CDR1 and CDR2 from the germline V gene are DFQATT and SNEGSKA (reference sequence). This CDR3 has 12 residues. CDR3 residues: CSAPGLAGKQYF. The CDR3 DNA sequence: TGCAGTGCTCCCGGACTAGCGGGAAAGCAGTACTTC.

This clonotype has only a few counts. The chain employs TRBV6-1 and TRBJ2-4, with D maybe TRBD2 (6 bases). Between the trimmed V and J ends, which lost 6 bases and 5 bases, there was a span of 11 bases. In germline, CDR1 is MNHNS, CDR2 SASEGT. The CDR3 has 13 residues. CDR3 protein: CASRAGSQNIQYF. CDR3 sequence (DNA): TGTGCCAGCAGGGCCGGGAGCCAAAACATTCAGTACTTC.

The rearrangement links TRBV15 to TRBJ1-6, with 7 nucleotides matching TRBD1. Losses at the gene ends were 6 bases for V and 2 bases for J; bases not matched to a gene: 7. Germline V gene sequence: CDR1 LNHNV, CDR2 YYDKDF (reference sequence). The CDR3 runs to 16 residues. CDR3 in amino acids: CATSRQGDPYNSPLHF. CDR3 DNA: TGTGCCACCAGTCGTCAGGGGGACCCCTATAATTCACCCCTCCACTTT.

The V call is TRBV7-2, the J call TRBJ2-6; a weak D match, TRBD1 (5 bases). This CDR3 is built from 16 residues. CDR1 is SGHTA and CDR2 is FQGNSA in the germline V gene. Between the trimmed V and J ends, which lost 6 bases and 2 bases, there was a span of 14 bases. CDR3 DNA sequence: TGTGCCAGCAGTTTGGGGCCGGATCCTGGGGCCAACGTCCTGACTTTC. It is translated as CASSLGPDPGANVLTF.

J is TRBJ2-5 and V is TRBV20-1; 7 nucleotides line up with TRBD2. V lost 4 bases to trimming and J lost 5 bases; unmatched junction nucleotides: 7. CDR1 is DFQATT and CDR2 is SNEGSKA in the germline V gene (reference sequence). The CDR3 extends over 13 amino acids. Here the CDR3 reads CSAMTGGSETQYF. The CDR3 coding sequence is TGCAGTGCTATGACTGGCGGGAGTGAGACCCAGTACTTC.